Shown below are 15 T cell receptor beta chains from a single sample sequenced in a study of blood T cell repertoires in COVID-19 (dated by TCRdb to the early 2020s). The library was made by the immunoSEQ multiplex PCR assay. What TCRdb holds here is the immuneACCESS table cut down to in-frame rearrangements. Part of the clones is not present; checked against another copy, under half of the missing clones reflect an unresolved V gene, and the others are unexplained. The sample yields around 500,000 clones; roughly nine tenths were counted once. The leading ten clones occupy 6.5% to 9.5% of the sample. The sequenced sample consisted of PBMCs or T cells enriched from blood (not recorded which). These receptors were obtained from a woman aged 60-70 years who had recovered from COVID-19.

The chain couples TRBV18 to TRBJ2-2, with TRBD1 matching 8 bases. Germline V gene sequence: CDR1 KGHSH, CDR2 LQKENI. There are 15 residues in the CDR3. Trimming cost V 1 base and J 5 bases; bases outside gene matches: 3. The CDR3 nucleotides read TGTGCCAGCTCACCACTTGACAGGGGTACCGGGGAGCTGTTTTTT. Encoded protein: CASSPLDRGTGELFF.

The chain links TRBV4-2 to TRBJ1-4; perhaps TRBD1 as D (6 bases). The V and J ends lost 2 bases and 3 bases respectively, with 10 bases between them. Germline V CDR1 and CDR2: LGHNA, YNFKEQ. The CDR3 contains 15 residues. The CDR3 region is CASSQTGLSNEKLFF. CDR3 sequence (DNA): TGTGCCAGCAGCCAAACAGGGTTATCTAATGAAAAACTGTTTTTT.

This sequence joins TRBV6-5 and TRBJ1-5; TRBD1 matches 8 bases. With V trimmed by 6 bases and J by 5 bases, 3 bases remained unmatched. The CDR3 consists of 13 residues. Germline V CDR1 and CDR2: MNHEY, SVGAGI. The CDR3 here is CASSEDRDQPQHF. The CDR3 DNA follows: TGTGCCAGCAGCGAGGACAGGGATCAGCCCCAGCATTTT.

The chain uses TRBV7-9 and TRBJ1-5; maybe TRBD1 (6 bases). Germline V CDR1 and CDR2: SEHNR, FQNEAQ (reference sequence). V was trimmed by 8 bases and J by 4 bases, leaving 9 bases between them. This CDR3 has 12 amino acids. CDR3 nucleotides: TGTGCCAGCCGGCAGGGGAATCAGCCCCAGCATTTT. Amino acid sequence: CASRQGNQPQHF.

The gene calls are TRBV5-6 and TRBJ1-4; D perhaps matches TRBD1 (6 bases). Deletions cut 3 bases from V and 2 bases from J, with 11 bases between. The CDR3 runs 15 residues. Germline loops: CDR1 SGHDT, CDR2 YYEEEE. The CDR3: CASSSAGETNEKLFF. The CDR3 nucleotides read TGTGCCAGCAGCTCGGCAGGGGAGACTAATGAAAAACTGTTTTTT.

This clone occurred a few times. The chain has TRBV10-3 and TRBJ1-2; 7 nucleotides align to TRBD1. Germline loops: CDR1 ENHRY, CDR2 SYGVKD. V lost 10 bases to trimming and J lost 0 bases; unmatched junction nucleotides: 5. CDR3 length: 13 amino acids. CDR3 DNA: TGTGCCACCCGACAGGGTTCTAACTATGGCTACACCTTC. It yields the protein CATRQGSNYGYTF.

The chain recombines TRBV19 with TRBJ2-7; 7 bases are shared with TRBD1. The CDR3 has 15 amino acids. The J segment lost 1 base and the V segment lost 6 bases, leaving 9 bases of the junction unmatched. The germline CDR1 and CDR2 sequences are LNHDA and SQIVND (reference sequence). The CDR3 nucleotides read TGTGCCAGTAGGAAAAGGGGGCGAGTATCCTACGAGCAGTACTTC. Amino acids: CASRKRGRVSYEQYF.

The V and J genes are TRBV20-1 and TRBJ2-5; weak D call: TRBD1 (5 bases). CDR1 and CDR2 (germline): DFQATT, SNEGSKA (reference sequence). This CDR3 is 12 amino acids long. V lost 3 bases and J 5 bases, leaving 10 bases between the germline ends. The CDR3 spells CSASFAGETQYF. CDR3 DNA: TGCAGTGCTAGTTTTGCAGGGGAGACCCAGTACTTC.

The V call is TRBV27, the J call TRBJ2-2; D might be TRBD1 (7 bases). Deletions cut 10 bases from V and 0 bases from J, with 12 bases between. CDR1 and CDR2 (germline): MNHEY, SMNVEV (reference sequence). The CDR3 length is 14 residues. This chain's CDR3 is CATAGGSNTGELFF. DNA for the CDR3: TGTGCCACCGCAGGGGGGTCGAACACCGGGGAGCTGTTTTTT.

The chain is built from TRBV28 and TRBJ1-2; D might be TRBD1 (5 bases). Germline assignment: CDR1 MDHEN and CDR2 SYDVKM. V gave up 3 bases and J gave up 7 bases, with 9 bases separating them. The CDR3 has 12 amino acids. The CDR3 here is CASSLSQGGYTF. The CDR3 nucleotides are TGTGCCAGCAGTTTGTCCCAGGGTGGCTACACCTTC.

This clone was observed once. CDR3 protein: CASSPLTGAETQYF. Here the CDR3 DNA reads TGTGCCAGCTCACCATTGACAGGGGCGGAGACCCAGTACTTC. The chain has TRBV18 and TRBJ2-5; TRBD1 agrees at 8 bases. V trimming: 2 bases; J trimming: 5 bases; junction bases outside the gene matches: 4. Looked up from germline, CDR1 is KGHSH and CDR2 is LQKENI. The CDR3 runs 14 residues. Together with reference TRBV18 and TRBJ2-5, the CDR3 gives the full variable domain: NAGVMQNPRHLVRRRGQEARLRCSPMKGHSHVYWYRQLPEEGLKFMVYLQKENIIDESGMPKERFSAEFPKEGPSILRIQQVVRGDSAAYFCASSPLTGAETQYFGPGTRLLVL.

This clone was detected only a few times. This chain uses TRBV7-2 with TRBJ1-5; D is possibly TRBD1 (5 bases). With 1 base removed from V and 11 bases from J, the gap between germline ends came to 18 bases. Germline-derived CDR1 and CDR2 are SGHTA and FQGNSA. This CDR3 spans 15 amino acids. The CDR3 nucleotides are TGTGCCAGCAGCTTAGATTTTTCGGGGGGGTATGCCCAGCATTTT. It codes for CASSLDFSGGYAQHF. The full variable domain, its missing parts supplied by reference TRBV7-2 and TRBJ1-5, is GAGVSQSPSNKVTEKGKDVELRCDPISGHTALYWYRQSLGQGLEFLIYFQGNSAPDKSGLPSDRFSAERTGGSVSTLTIQRTQQEDSAVYLCASSLDFSGGYAQHFGDGTRLSIL.

In this sample, this clone turned up once. This chain joins TRBV6-1 and TRBJ2-3; 8 bases agree with TRBD1. Germline CDR1 and CDR2: MNHNS and SASEGT. The J segment lost 6 bases and the V segment lost 2 bases, leaving 10 bases of the junction unmatched. The CDR3 covers 16 residues. CDR3 bases: TGTGCCAGCAGTGAATCTATCACCGACAGGGGCGATACGCAGTATTTT. Protein: CASSESITDRGDTQYF.

This chain uses TRBV6-5 with TRBJ2-3; D ambiguous. Deletions cut 2 bases from V and 7 bases from J, with 4 bases between. The V gene's germline CDR1 is MNHEY and CDR2 SVGAGI. The CDR3 is made up of 11 amino acids. Here the CDR3 DNA reads TGTGCCAGCAGTTACGCGAATACGCAGTATTTT. Its translation: CASSYANTQYF.

The chain couples TRBV2 to TRBJ2-7; 11 bases map to TRBD1. The germline V gene encodes CDR1 SNHLY and CDR2 FYNNEI. Losses at the gene ends were 6 bases for V and 4 bases for J; bases not matched to a gene: 5. The CDR3 loop spans 14 amino acids. DNA for the CDR3: TGTGCCAGCAGCGCCGGACAGGGGGCATACGAGCAGTACGTC. It codes for CASSAGQGAYEQYV.